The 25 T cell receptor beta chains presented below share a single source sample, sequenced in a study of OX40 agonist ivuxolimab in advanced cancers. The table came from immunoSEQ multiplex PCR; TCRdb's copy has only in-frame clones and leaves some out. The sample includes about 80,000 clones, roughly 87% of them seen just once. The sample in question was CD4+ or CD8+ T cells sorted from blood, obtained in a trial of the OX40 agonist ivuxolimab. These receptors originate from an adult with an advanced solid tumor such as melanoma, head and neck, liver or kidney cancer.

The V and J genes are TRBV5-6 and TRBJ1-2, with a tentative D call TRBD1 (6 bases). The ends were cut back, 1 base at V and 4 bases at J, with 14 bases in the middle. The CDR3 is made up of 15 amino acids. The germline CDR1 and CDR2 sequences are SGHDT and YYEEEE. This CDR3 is CASSLRQGNAYGYTF. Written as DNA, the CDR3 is TGTGCCAGCAGCTTGAGGCAGGGGAACGCCTATGGCTACACCTTC.

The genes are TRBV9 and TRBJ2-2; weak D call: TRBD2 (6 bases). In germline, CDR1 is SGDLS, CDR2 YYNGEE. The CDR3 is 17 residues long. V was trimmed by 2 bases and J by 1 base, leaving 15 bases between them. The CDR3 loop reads CASSVRREYLNTGELFF. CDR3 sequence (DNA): TGTGCCAGCAGCGTCCGGCGGGAATACCTGAACACCGGGGAGCTGTTTTTT.

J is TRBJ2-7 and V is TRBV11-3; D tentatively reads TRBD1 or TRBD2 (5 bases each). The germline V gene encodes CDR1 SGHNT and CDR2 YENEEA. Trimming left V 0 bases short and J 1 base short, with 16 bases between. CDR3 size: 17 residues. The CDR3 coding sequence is TGTGCCAGCAGCTTAGAGACAGAGGGACCTATTTCCTACGAGCAGTACTTC. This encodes CASSLETEGPISYEQYF.

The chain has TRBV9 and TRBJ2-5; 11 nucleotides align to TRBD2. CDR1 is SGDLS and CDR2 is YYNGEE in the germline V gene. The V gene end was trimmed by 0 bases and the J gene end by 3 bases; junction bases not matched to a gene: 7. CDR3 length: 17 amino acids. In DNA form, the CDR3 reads TGTGCCAGCAGCGTAGGTGGCCTAGCGGGAGGAAAAGAGACCCAGTACTTC. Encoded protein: CASSVGGLAGGKETQYF.

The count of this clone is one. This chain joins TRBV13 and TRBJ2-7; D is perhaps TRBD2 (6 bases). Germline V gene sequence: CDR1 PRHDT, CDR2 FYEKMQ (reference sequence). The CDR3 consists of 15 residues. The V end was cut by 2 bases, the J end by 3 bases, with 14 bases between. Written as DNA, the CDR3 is TGTGCCAGCAGCTTACATGCGGGGATACTCTACGAGCAGTACTTC. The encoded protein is CASSLHAGILYEQYF. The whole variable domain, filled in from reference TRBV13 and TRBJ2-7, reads AAGVIQSPRHLIKEKRETATLKCYPIPRHDTVYWYQQGPGQDPQFLISFYEKMQSDKGSIPDRFSAQQFSDYHSELNMSSLELGDSALYFCASSLHAGILYEQYFGPGTRLTVT.

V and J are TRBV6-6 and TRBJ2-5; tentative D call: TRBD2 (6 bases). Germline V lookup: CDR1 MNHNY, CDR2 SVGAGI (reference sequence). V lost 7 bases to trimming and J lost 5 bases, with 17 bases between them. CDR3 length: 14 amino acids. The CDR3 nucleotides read TGTGCCAGCACACCTCCGGGGGATCGGGAGACCCAGTACTTC. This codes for CASTPPGDRETQYF.

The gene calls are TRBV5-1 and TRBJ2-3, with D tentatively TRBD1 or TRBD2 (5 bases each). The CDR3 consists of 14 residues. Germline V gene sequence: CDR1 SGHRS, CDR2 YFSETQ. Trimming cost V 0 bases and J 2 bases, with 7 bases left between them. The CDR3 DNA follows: TGCGCCAGCAGCTTGGGGGGGTACACAGATACGCAGTATTTT. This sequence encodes CASSLGGYTDTQYF.

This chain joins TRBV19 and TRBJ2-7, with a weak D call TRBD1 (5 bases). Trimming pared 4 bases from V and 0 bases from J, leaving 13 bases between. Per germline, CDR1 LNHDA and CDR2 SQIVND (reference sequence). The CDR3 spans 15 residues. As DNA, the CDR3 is TGTGCCAGTAGTAACGGACATTTGAGCTCCTACGAGCAGTACTTC. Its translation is CASSNGHLSSYEQYF. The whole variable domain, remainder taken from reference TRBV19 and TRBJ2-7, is DGGITQSPKYLFRKEGQNVTLSCEQNLNHDAMYWYRQDPGQGLRLIYYSQIVNDFQKGDIAEGYSVSREKKESFPLTVTSAQKNPTAFYLCASSNGHLSSYEQYFGPGTRLTVT.

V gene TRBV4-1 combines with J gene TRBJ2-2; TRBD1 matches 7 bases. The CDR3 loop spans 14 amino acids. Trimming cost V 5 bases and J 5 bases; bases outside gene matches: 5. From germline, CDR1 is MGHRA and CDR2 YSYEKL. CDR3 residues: CASSAIQGTGELFF. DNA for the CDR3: TGCGCCAGCAGCGCAATACAGGGGACCGGGGAGCTGTTTTTT.

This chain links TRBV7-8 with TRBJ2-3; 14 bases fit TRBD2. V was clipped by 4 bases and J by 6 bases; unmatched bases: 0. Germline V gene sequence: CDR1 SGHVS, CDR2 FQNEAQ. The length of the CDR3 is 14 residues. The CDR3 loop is CASSWTSGGDTQYF. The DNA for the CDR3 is TGTGCCAGCAGCTGGACTAGCGGGGGGGATACGCAGTATTTT.

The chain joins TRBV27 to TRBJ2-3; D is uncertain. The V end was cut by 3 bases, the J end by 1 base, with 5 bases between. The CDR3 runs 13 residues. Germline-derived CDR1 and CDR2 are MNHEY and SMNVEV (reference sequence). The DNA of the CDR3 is TGTGCCAGCAGTTTGCGGCGCACAGATACGCAGTATTTT. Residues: CASSLRRTDTQYF.

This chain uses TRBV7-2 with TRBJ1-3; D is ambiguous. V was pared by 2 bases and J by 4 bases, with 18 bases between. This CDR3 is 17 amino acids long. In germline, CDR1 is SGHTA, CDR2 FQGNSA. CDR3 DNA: TGTGCCAGCAGCTTACTTTGGGCTTCCGAACCGGGAAACACCATATATTTT. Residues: CASSLLWASEPGNTIYF.

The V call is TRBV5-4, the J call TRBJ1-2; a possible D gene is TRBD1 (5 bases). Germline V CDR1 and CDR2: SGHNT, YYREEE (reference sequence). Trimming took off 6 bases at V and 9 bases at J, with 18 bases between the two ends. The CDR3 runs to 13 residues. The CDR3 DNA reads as TGTGCCAGCACCAACCCACAGGATTATCGCTACACCTTC. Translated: CASTNPQDYRYTF.

The CDR3 loop is CASSLEGGGYNSPLHF. The DNA for the CDR3 is TGTGCCAGCAGCTTAGAAGGGGGCGGCTATAATTCACCCCTCCACTTT. This chain uses TRBV5-6 with TRBJ1-6; 7 bases are shared with TRBD1. This CDR3 has 16 amino acids. V was clipped by 2 bases and J by 3 bases; unmatched bases: 5. Germline CDR1 reads SGHDT; CDR2 reads YYEEEE.

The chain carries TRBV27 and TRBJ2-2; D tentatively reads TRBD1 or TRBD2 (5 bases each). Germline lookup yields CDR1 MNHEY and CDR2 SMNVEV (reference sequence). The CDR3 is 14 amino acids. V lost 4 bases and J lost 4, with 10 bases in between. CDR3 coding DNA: TGTGCCAGCAGTTACCAGAGGGGCACCGGGGAGCTGTTTTTT. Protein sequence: CASSYQRGTGELFF.

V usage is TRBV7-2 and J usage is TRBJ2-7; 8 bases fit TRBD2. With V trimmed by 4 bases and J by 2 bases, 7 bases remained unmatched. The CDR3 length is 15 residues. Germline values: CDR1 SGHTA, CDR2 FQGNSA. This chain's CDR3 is CASSSASGPAYEQYF. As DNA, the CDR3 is TGTGCCAGCAGCTCTGCTAGCGGGCCGGCCTACGAGCAGTACTTC.

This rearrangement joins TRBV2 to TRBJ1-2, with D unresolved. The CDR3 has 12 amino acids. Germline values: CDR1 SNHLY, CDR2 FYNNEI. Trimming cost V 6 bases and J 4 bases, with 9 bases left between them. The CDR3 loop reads CASSRTAYGYTF. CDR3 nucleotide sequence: TGTGCCAGCAGCCGGACCGCCTATGGCTACACCTTC.

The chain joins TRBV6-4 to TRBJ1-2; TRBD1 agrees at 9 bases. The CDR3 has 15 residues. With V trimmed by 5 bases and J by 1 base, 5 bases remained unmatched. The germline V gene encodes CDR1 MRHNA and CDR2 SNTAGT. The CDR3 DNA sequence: TGTGCCAGCAGTTCGGGACAGGGAAGTAACTATGGCTACACCTTC. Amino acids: CASSSGQGSNYGYTF.

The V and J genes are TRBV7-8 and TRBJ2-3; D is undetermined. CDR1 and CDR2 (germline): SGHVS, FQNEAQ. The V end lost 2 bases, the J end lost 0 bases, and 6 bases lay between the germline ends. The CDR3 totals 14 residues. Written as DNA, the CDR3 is TGTGCCAGCAGCTTAACTACTAGCACAGATACGCAGTATTTT. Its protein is CASSLTTSTDTQYF.

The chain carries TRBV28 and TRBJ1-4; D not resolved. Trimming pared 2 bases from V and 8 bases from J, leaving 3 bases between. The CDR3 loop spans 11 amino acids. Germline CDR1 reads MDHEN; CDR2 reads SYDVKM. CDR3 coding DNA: TGTGCCAGCAGTTTACAAGAAAAACTGTTTTTT. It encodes CASSLQEKLFF.

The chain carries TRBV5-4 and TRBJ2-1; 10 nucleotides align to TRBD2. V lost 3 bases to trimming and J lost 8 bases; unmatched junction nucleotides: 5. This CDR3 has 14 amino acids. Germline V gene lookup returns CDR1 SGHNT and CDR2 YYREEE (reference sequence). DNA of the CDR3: TGTGCCAGCAGCTCCCTAGCGGGAGTTCATGAGCAGTTCTTC. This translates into CASSSLAGVHEQFF.

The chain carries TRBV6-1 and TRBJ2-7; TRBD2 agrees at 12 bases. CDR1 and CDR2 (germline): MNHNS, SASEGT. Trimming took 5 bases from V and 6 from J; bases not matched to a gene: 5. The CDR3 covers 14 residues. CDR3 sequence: CASSRLAGVREQYV. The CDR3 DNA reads TGTGCCAGCAGTAGACTAGCGGGGGTCCGCGAGCAGTACGTC.

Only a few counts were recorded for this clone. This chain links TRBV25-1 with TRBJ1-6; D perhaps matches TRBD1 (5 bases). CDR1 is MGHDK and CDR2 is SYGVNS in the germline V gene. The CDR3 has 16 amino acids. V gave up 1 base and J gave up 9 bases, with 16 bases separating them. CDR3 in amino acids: CASSEWGPLGASPLHF. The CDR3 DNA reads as TGTGCCAGCAGTGAATGGGGCCCGCTTGGGGCTTCACCCCTCCACTTT.

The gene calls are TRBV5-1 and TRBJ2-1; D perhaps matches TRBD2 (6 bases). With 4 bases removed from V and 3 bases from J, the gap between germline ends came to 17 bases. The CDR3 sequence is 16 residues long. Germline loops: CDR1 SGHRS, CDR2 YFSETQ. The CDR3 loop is CASSLGRGTSYNEQFF. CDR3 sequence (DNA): TGCGCCAGCAGCCTAGGTCGCGGGACCAGCTACAATGAGCAGTTCTTC.

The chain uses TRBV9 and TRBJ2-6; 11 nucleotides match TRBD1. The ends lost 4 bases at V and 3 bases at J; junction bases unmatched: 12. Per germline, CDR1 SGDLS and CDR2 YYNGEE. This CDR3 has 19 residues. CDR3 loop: CASSPTTGQGALGANVLTF. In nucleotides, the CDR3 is TGTGCCAGCAGCCCAACCACAGGACAGGGGGCGCTTGGGGCCAACGTCCTGACTTTC. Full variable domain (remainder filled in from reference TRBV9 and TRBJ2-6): DSGVTQTPKHLITATGQRVTLRCSPRSGDLSVYWYQQSLDQGLQFLIQYYNGEERAKGNILERFSAQQFPDLHSELNLSSLELGDSALYFCASSPTTGQGALGANVLTFGAGSRLTVL.